This T cell receptor beta chain was observed in a study of Ad26.COV2.S vaccination and SARS-CoV-2 variants. Study overall: Once or twice, 56 days apart, Ad26.COV2.S was delivered intramuscularly. Findings of the study overall: Researchers cautioned that TCR breadth and depth analyses may have underestimated total T cell responses.

Treatment: about 20 received Ad26.COV2.S at low or high dose, single or two shots; five or six received placebo; per-sample allocation not given. Samples analyzed were those drawn on day 63 after the first vaccine or placebo injection. Comments on this clone: The antigen remains undetermined.

V was trimmed by 1 base and J by 5 bases, leaving 3 bases between them. Per the germline V gene, CDR1 is LGHDT and CDR2 is YNNKEL (reference sequence). The CDR3 consists of 12 residues. The method was immunoSEQ multiplex PCR; TCRdb's version includes in-frame clones alone and lacks a portion of them. Counted here are hundreds of thousands of clones, over 75% occurring once; the ten biggest clones make up around 3%. The origin of this receptor is a person between 18 and 65 years old who received the Ad26.COV2.S COVID-19 vaccine or a placebo. This chain uses TRBV3-1 (or the pseudogene TRBV3-2) with TRBJ1-5; D is undetermined. The sequenced sample was peripheral blood, obtained in a trial of Ad26.COV2.S vaccine versus placebo. The CDR3 protein is CASSQGHQPQHF. In nucleotides, the CDR3 is TGTGCCAGCAGCCAAGGCCATCAGCCCCAGCATTTT.